Reported below is one T cell receptor beta chain. The entry originates in a study of cytomegalovirus exposure and HLA in healthy donors. V lost 0 bases, J lost 8 bases, and 8 bases lay in between. The CDR3 is 13 residues long. Germline V gene lookup returns CDR1 MNHNY and CDR2 SVGAGI (reference sequence). The primer mix had 60 Vbeta and 13 Jbeta primers. Sequencing used immunoSEQ multiplex PCR; TCRdb keeps in-frame clones, though not all of them. This table has over 100,000 clones, 75% to 80% appearing once. The rearrangement links TRBV6-6 to TRBJ2-1; D remains unclear. What was sequenced was PBMCs. This TCR was sampled from a male donor in good health and CMV-seropositive. CDR3: CASSYSRVHEQFF. Here the CDR3 DNA reads TGTGCCAGCAGTTACTCGAGAGTCCATGAGCAGTTCTTC.